This TCR beta chain was identified in a study of tumor and adjacent non-tumor tissue in lung cancer. Notes on this clonotype: Germline and junction disagree at one end, which may indicate a read error.

The template was RNA from unsorted bulk tissue. This non-tumor lung sample came from over 3 cm beyond the tumor edge. The library came from three nested PCR rounds adapted from ARM-PCR protocols. Via MiXCR, TCRdb re-called the multiplex PCR reads, giving one row per CDR3 protein. The sample holds about 98,000 distinct CDR3 sequences, 75% to 85% seen once. The CDR3 loop spans 17 amino acids. Germline values: CDR1 MGHRA, CDR2 YSYEKL. The sequenced sample consisted of distant non-tumor lung tissue. The sequence was obtained from a man between 60 and 70 years old with small cell lung cancer. The chain carries TRBV4-1 and TRBJ2-1; 10 bases line up with TRBD2. The CDR3 protein is CASSQEASGGSYNEQFF. CDR3 sequence (DNA): TGCGCCAGCAGCCAAGAGGCTAGCGGGGGTTCCTACAATGAGCAGTTCTTT.